This paragraph reports one T cell receptor (beta chain). Its antigen is not known. This entry comes from a study of shared clonotypes between healthy human individuals. Study results and caveats: Larger richness was generally estimated for naive than memory subsets.

V dropped 1 base and J dropped 7; count of bases not matched to a gene: 6. The CDR3 has 16 amino acids. The germline gives CDR1 SGHTA, CDR2 FQGTGA. Splitting of each subset's genomic DNA was done evenly across several immunoSEQ plates. TCRdb's copy holds only in-frame clones and misses some; the assay was immunoSEQ multiplex PCR. This sample has 2 million to 2.5 million clones, with over 85% found just once. The source of this sequence is a man aged 18 to 35 in good health. Some clones in this sample may be carry-over from other donors' samples. Sequencing input: naive CD4+ T cells from PBMCs. Stated subset: CD45RA+ positively selected. J is TRBJ2-3 and V is TRBV7-3, with 12 bases fitting TRBD2. The CDR3 region has the DNA TGTGCCAGCAGCTTAATAAGGACTAGCGGGATAAATACGCAGTATTTT. Protein sequence: CASSLIRTSGINTQYF.